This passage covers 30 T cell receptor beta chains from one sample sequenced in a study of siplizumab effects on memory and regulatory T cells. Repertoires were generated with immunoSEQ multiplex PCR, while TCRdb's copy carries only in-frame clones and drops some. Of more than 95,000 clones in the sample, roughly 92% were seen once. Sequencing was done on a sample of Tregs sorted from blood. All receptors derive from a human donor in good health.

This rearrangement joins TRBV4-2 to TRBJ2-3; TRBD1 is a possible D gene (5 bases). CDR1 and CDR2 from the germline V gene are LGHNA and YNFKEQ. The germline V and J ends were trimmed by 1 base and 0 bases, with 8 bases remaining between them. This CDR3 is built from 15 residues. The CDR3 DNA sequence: TGTGCCAGCAGCCAAGGTGGGGCTAGCACAGATACGCAGTATTTT. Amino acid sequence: CASSQGGASTDTQYF.

This CDR3 reads CASSPIDPGNTIYF. The CDR3 DNA follows: TGTGCCAGCAGCCCCATCGATCCGGGAAACACCATATATTTT. The V and J genes are TRBV5-5 and TRBJ1-3, with unresolved D. Trimming removed 4 bases at V and 4 bases at J, with 12 bases between. CDR1 SGHKS and CDR2 YYEKEE come from the germline V gene (reference sequence). The CDR3 sequence is 14 residues long.

The CDR3 spells CASSFPGQELFF. The CDR3 bases are TGTGCCAGCTCATTCCCCGGACAGGAACTGTTTTTT. The chain uses TRBV18 and TRBJ1-4, with 7 bases lining up with TRBD1. With 5 bases clipped from V and 12 bases from J, the junction kept 6 bases outside the gene matches. The germline CDR1 and CDR2 sequences are KGHSH and LQKENI. The CDR3 is 12 residues long. Full variable domain (missing parts from reference TRBV18 and TRBJ1-4): NAGVMQNPRHLVRRRGQEARLRCSPMKGHSHVYWYRQLPEEGLKFMVYLQKENIIDESGMPKERFSAEFPKEGPSILRIQQVVRGDSAAYFCASSFPGQELFFGSGTQLSVL.

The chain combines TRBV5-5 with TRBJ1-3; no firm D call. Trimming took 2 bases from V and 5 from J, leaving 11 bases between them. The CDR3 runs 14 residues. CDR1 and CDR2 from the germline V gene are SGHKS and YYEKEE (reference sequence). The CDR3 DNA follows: TGTGCCAGCAGCTTCGACGGGCGAAGAAACACCATATATTTT. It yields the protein CASSFDGRRNTIYF.

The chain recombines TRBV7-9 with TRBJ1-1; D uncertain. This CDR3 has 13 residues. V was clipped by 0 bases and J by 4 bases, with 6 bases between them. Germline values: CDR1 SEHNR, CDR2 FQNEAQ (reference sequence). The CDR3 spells CASSLALRTEAFF. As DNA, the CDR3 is TGTGCCAGCAGCTTAGCGCTCCGCACTGAAGCTTTCTTT.

In nucleotides, the CDR3 is TGTGCCAGCAGTGCCCCGGGACAGCTGGGTTTGGCCAAAAACATTCAGTACTTC. Its translation: CASSAPGQLGLAKNIQYF. The rearrangement links TRBV6-1 to TRBJ2-4; 7 nucleotides agree with TRBD1. V trimming: 4 bases; J trimming: 1 base; junction bases outside the gene matches: 13. In germline, CDR1 is MNHNS, CDR2 SASEGT. The CDR3 has 18 residues.

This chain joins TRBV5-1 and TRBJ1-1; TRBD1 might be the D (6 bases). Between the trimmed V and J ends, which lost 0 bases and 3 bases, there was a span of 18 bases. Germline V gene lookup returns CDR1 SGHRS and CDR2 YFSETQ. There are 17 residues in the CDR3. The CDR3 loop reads CASSLARWGASHTEAFF. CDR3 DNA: TGCGCCAGCAGCTTGGCCCGATGGGGGGCAAGTCACACTGAAGCTTTCTTT.

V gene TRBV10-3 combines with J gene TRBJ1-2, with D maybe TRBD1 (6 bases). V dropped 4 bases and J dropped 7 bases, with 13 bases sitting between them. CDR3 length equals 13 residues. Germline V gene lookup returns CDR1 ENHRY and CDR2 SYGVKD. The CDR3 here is CAISGAGGLGYTF. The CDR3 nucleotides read TGTGCCATCAGTGGGGCTGGGGGGCTTGGCTACACCTTC.

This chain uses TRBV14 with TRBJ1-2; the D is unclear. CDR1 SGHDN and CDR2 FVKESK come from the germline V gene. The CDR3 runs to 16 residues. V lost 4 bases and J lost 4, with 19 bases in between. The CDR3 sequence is CASSPSVGSVFYGYTF. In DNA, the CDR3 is TGTGCCAGCAGCCCCAGCGTAGGGTCGGTGTTCTATGGCTACACCTTC.

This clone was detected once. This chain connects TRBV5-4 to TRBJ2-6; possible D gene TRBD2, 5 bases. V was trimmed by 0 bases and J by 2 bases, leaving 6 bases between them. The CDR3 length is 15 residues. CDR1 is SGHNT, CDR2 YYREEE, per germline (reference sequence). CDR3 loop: CASSLERPGANVLTF. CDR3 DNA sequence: TGTGCCAGCAGCTTGGAGCGGCCTGGGGCCAACGTCCTGACTTTC.

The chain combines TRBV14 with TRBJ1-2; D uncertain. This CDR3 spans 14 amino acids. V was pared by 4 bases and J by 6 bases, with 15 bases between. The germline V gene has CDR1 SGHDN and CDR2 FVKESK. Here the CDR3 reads CASSPRRRLDGYTF. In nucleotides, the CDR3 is TGTGCCAGCAGCCCTCGGCGTCGGCTTGATGGCTACACCTTC.

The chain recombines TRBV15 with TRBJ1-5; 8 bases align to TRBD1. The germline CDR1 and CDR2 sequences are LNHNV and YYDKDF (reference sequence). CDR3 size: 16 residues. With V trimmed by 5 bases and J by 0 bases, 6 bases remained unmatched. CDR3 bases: TGTGCCACCAGCCGACAGGGGTCGTATAGCAATCAGCCCCAGCATTTT. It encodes CATSRQGSYSNQPQHF.

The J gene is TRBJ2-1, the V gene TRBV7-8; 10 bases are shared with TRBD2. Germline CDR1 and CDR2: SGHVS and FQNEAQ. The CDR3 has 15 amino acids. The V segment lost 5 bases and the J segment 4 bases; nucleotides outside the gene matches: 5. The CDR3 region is CASSVTSGLYNEQFF. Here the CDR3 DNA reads TGTGCCAGCAGCGTGACTAGCGGGTTATACAATGAGCAGTTCTTC. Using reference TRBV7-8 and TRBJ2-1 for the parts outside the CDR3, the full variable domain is GAGVSQSPRYKVAKRGQDVALRCDPISGHVSLFWYQQALGQGPEFLTYFQNEAQLDKSGLPSDRFFAERPEGSVSTLKIQRTQQEDSAVYLCASSVTSGLYNEQFFGPGTRLTVL.

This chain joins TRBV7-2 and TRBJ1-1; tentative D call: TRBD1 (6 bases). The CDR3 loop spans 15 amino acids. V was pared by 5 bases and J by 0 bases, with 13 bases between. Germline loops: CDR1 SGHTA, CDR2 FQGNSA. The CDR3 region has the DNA TGTGCCAGCAGCATCGACGGGACACTGAACACTGAAGCTTTCTTT. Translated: CASSIDGTLNTEAFF.

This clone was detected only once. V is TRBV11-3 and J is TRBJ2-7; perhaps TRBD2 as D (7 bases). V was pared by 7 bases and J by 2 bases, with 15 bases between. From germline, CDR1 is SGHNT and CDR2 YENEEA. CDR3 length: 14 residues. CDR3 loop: CASTGSGGPYEQYF. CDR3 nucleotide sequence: TGTGCCAGCACAGGTTCCGGGGGGCCCTACGAGCAGTACTTC.

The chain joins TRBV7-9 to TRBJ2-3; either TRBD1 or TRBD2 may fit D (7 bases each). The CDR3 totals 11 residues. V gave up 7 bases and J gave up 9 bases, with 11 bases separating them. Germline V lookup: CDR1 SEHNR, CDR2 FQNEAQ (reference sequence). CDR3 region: CASTGGETQYF. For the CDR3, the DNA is TGTGCCAGCACAGGGGGGGAAACGCAGTATTTT.

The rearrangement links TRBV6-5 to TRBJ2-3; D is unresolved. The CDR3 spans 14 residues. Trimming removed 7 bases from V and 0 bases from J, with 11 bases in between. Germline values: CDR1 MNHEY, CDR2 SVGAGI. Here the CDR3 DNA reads TGTGCCAGCAAGGTGACCGTCAGCACAGATACGCAGTATTTT. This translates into CASKVTVSTDTQYF.

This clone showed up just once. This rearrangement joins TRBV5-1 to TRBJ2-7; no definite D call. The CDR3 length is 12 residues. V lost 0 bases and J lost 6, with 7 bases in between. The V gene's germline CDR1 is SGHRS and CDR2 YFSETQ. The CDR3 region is CASSLAPGEQYF. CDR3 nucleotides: TGCGCCAGCAGCTTGGCCCCCGGCGAGCAGTACTTC.

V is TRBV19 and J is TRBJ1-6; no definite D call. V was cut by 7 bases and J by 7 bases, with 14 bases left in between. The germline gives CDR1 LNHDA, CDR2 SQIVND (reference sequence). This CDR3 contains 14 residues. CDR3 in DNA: TGTGCCAGTACCTTCGGGTCAGCCAATTCACCCCTCCACTTT. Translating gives CASTFGSANSPLHF.

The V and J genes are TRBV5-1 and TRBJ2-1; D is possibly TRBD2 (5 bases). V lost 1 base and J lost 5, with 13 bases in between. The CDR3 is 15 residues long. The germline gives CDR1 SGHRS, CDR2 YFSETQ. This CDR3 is CASSLTLAWDNEQFF. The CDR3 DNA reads TGCGCCAGCAGCTTGACTCTAGCATGGGACAATGAGCAGTTCTTC.

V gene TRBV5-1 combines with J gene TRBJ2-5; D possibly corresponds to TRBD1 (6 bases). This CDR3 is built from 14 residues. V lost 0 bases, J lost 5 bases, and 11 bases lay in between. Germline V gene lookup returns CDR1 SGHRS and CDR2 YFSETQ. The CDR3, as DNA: TGCGCCAGCAGCTTGGTAGGGGGAAAGGAGACCCAGTACTTC. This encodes CASSLVGGKETQYF.

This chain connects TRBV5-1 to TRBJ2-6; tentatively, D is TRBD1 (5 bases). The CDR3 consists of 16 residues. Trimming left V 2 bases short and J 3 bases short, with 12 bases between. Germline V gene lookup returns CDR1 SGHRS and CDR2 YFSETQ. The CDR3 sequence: CASSLGQGGGANVLTF. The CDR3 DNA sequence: TGCGCCAGCAGCTTAGGTCAGGGTGGTGGGGCCAACGTCCTGACTTTC.

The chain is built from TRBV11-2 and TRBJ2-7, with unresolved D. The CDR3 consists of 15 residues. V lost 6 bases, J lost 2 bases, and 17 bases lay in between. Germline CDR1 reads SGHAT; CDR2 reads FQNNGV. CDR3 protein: CASRLTPVPTYEQYF. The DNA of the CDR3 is TGTGCCAGCAGGCTCACTCCGGTGCCAACCTACGAGCAGTACTTC.

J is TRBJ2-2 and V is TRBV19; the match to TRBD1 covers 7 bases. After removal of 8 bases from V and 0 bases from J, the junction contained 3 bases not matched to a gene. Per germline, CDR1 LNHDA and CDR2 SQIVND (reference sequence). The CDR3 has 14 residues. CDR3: CASGDSANTGELFF. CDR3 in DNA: TGTGCCAGTGGGGACAGCGCGAACACCGGGGAGCTGTTTTTT.

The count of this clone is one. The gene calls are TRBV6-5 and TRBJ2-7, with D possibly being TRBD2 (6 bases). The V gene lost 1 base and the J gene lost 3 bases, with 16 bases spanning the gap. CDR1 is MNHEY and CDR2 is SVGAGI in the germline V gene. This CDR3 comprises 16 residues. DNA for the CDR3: TGTGCCAGCAGTTACTGGGCCCCAGCAGCGGGCTACGAGCAGTACTTC. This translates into CASSYWAPAAGYEQYF.

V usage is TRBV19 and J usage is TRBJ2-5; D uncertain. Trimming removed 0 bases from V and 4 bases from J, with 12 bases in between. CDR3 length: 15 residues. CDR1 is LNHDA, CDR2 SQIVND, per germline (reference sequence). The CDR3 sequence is CASSIEARWGETQYF. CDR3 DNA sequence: TGTGCCAGTAGTATAGAGGCTAGATGGGGAGAGACCCAGTACTTC.

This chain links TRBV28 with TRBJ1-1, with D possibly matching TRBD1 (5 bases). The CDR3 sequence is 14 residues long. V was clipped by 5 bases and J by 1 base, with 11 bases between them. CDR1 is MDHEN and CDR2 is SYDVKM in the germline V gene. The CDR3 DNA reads TGTGCCAGCAGTGTGGTGGGGGGGAACACTGAAGCTTTCTTT. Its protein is CASSVVGGNTEAFF.

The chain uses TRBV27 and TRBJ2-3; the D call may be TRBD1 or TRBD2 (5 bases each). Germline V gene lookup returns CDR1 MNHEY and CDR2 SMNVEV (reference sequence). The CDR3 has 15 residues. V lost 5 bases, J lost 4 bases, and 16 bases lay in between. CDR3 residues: CASSLGTSGADTQYF. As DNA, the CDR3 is TGTGCCAGCAGTCTCGGGACGTCCGGAGCAGATACGCAGTATTTT.

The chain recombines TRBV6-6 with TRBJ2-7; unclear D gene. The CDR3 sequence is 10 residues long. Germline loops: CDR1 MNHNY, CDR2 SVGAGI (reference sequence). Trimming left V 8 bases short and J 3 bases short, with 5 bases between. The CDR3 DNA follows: TGTGCCAGCGGCTACTACGAGCAGTACTTC. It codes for CASGYYEQYF.

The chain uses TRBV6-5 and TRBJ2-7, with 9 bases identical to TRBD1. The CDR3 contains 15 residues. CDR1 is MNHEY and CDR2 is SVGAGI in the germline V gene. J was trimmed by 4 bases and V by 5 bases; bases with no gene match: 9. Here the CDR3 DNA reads TGTGCCAGCAGTACCCGCACAGGGGGCTGGTACGAGCAGTACTTC. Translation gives CASSTRTGGWYEQYF.